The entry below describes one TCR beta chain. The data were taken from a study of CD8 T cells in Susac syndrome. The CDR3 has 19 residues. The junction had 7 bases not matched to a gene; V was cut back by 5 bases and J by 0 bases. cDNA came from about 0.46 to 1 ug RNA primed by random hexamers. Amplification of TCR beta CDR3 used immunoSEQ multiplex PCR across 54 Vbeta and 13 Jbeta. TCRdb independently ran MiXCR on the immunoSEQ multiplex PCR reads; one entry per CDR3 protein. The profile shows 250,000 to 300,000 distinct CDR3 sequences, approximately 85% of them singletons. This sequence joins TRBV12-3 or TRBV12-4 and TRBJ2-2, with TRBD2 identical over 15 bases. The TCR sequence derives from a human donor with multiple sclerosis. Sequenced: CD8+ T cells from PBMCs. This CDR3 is CASSDIWTSGRANTGELFF. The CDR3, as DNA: TGTGCCAGCAGTGATATCTGGACTAGCGGGAGGGCGAACACCGGGGAGCTGTTTTTT.